What follows are 17 T cell receptor beta chains derived from one specimen sequenced in a study of T cell responses to AZD1222 COVID-19 vaccine. TCRdb keeps only in-frame clones here, not all; method: immunoSEQ multiplex PCR. The sample has 100,000 or so clones, over 75% seen once. The material was peripheral blood, obtained on day 0 of AZD1222 vaccination. Receptors were obtained from an adult in good health.

CDR3 sequence reads: CSVVEGTYEQYF. CDR3 coding DNA: TGCAGCGTTGTTGAGGGAACCTACGAGCAGTACTTC. The chain combines TRBV29-1 with TRBJ2-7; perhaps TRBD2 as D (5 bases). The CDR3 is 12 amino acids. Trimming took off 4 bases at V and 2 bases at J, with 9 bases between the two ends. Germline V gene data show CDR1 as SQVTM and CDR2 as ANQGSEA.

V gene TRBV7-9 combines with J gene TRBJ2-7; 8 nucleotides agree with TRBD1. CDR1 is SEHNR, CDR2 FQNEAQ, per germline (reference sequence). V trimming: 2 bases; J trimming: 0 bases; junction bases outside the gene matches: 15. This CDR3 contains 19 residues. Here the CDR3 reads CASSLPPFQDRGYSYEQYF. The CDR3 nucleotides are TGTGCCAGCAGCTTACCCCCTTTTCAAGACAGGGGTTACTCCTACGAGCAGTACTTC.

The V call is TRBV2, the J call TRBJ2-7; TRBD1 or TRBD2 may be the D gene (5 bases each). This CDR3 region has 13 residues. V lost 7 bases and J lost 1, with 11 bases in between. The germline gives CDR1 SNHLY, CDR2 FYNNEI. The DNA of the CDR3 is TGTGCCAGCACCCAGGGACGATCCTACGAGCAGTACTTC. It specifies CASTQGRSYEQYF.

This chain joins TRBV10-3 and TRBJ2-7, with D perhaps matching TRBD1 (6 bases). The CDR3 has 14 amino acids. Germline values: CDR1 ENHRY, CDR2 SYGVKD. Trimming left V 4 bases short and J 2 bases short, with 12 bases between. CDR3 in DNA: TGTGCCATCAGTGGACAGGCCAATACCTACGAGCAGTACTTC. Protein sequence: CAISGQANTYEQYF.

This clone was counted a single time. The V call is TRBV6-2 or TRBV6-3, the J call TRBJ1-2; maybe TRBD1 (5 bases). Germline CDR1 reads MNHEY; CDR2 reads SVGEGT. The CDR3 has 13 amino acids. Trimming removed 6 bases from V and 4 bases from J, with 12 bases in between. CDR3 sequence (DNA): TGTGCCAGCAGCTGGGGGACGTCCTATGGCTACACCTTC. This translates into CASSWGTSYGYTF.

V and J are TRBV3-1 (or the pseudogene TRBV3-2) and TRBJ1-1, with D tentatively TRBD1 (6 bases). Germline lookup yields CDR1 LGHDT and CDR2 YNNKEL (reference sequence). CDR3 length: 14 amino acids. Trimming cost V 8 bases and J 7 bases, with 20 bases left between them. Here the CDR3 reads CASRSSGAYGEAFF. DNA for the CDR3: TGTGCCAGCCGTTCTTCGGGGGCCTATGGTGAAGCTTTCTTT.

The rearrangement uses TRBV19 and TRBJ1-1; D gene ambiguous. The CDR3 has 12 amino acids. Between the trimmed V and J ends, which lost 2 bases and 4 bases, there was a span of 5 bases. Germline V lookup: CDR1 LNHDA, CDR2 SQIVND (reference sequence). The CDR3 nucleotides read TGTGCCAGTAGTATAACGGTCACTGAAGCTTTCTTT. The encoded protein is CASSITVTEAFF.

J is TRBJ2-3 and V is TRBV19, with D possibly TRBD2 on 5 matching bases. The germline V and J ends were trimmed by 3 bases and 5 bases, with 12 bases remaining between them. The CDR3 has 14 residues. CDR1 is LNHDA, CDR2 SQIVND, per germline (reference sequence). The CDR3 sequence is CASSMGGGGDTQYF. Written as DNA, the CDR3 is TGTGCCAGTAGTATGGGTGGTGGAGGAGATACGCAGTATTTT.

CDR3 loop: CAISDPSGANVLTF. CDR3 nucleotide sequence: TGTGCCATCAGTGACCCCTCTGGGGCCAACGTCCTGACTTTC. The chain uses TRBV10-3 and TRBJ2-6; D is undetermined. The length of the CDR3 is 14 residues. V was trimmed by 3 bases and J by 0 bases, leaving 3 bases between them. CDR1 is ENHRY and CDR2 is SYGVKD in the germline V gene.

V usage is TRBV2 and J usage is TRBJ1-6; D call uncertain. Trimming took off 5 bases at V and 5 bases at J, with 7 bases between the two ends. CDR1 and CDR2 from the germline V gene are SNHLY and FYNNEI. This CDR3 is 13 amino acids long. The CDR3 region is CASSRENNSPLHF. CDR3 sequence (DNA): TGTGCCAGCAGTAGGGAAAATAATTCACCCCTCCACTTT. Full variable domain (outside the CDR3, taken from reference TRBV2 and TRBJ1-6): EPEVTQTPSHQVTQMGQEVILRCVPISNHLYFYWYRQILGQKVEFLVSFYNNEISEKSEIFDDQFSVERPDGSNFTLKIRSTKLEDSAMYFCASSRENNSPLHFGNGTRLTVT.

V usage is TRBV6-4 and J usage is TRBJ2-3; 7 nucleotides match TRBD2. The CDR3 consists of 14 residues. CDR1 MRHNA and CDR2 SNTAGT come from the germline V gene. J lost 4 bases, V lost 6 bases, and 7 bases had no gene match. In DNA, the CDR3 is TGTGCCAGCAGGAGAGCGGGGTTCGCAGATACGCAGTATTTT. It yields the protein CASRRAGFADTQYF.

V and J are TRBV6-6 and TRBJ2-7, with D uncertain. The germline V and J ends were trimmed by 0 bases and 7 bases, with 13 bases remaining between them. Germline values: CDR1 MNHNY, CDR2 SVGAGI (reference sequence). CDR3 length: 14 residues. For the CDR3, the DNA is TGTGCCAGCAGTTACTCGAATCCTGTAAATGAGCAGTACTTC. It translates to CASSYSNPVNEQYF.

The V call is TRBV19, the J call TRBJ2-7; the match to TRBD1 covers 9 bases. The CDR3 contains 16 residues. Germline V lookup: CDR1 LNHDA, CDR2 SQIVND (reference sequence). J gave up 1 base and V 3 bases, and 7 bases lay outside the gene matches. Here the CDR3 DNA reads TGTGCCAGTAGTATGTTTAGGACAGGGGCGTCCTACGAGCAGTACTTC. It encodes CASSMFRTGASYEQYF. The variable domain in full, completed from reference TRBV19 and TRBJ2-7, reads DGGITQSPKYLFRKEGQNVTLSCEQNLNHDAMYWYRQDPGQGLRLIYYSQIVNDFQKGDIAEGYSVSREKKESFPLTVTSAQKNPTAFYLCASSMFRTGASYEQYFGPGTRLTVT.

V usage is TRBV5-1 and J usage is TRBJ2-3; 7 bases are shared with TRBD2. Per germline, CDR1 SGHRS and CDR2 YFSETQ. This CDR3 is built from 16 residues. J was trimmed by 1 base and V by 2 bases; bases with no gene match: 7. This CDR3 reads CASSLVSRGGTDTQYF. CDR3 bases: TGCGCCAGCAGCTTAGTTTCCCGGGGGGGCACAGATACGCAGTATTTT.

V is TRBV24-1 and J is TRBJ1-5; 7 positions match TRBD1. The germline V gene has CDR1 KGHDR and CDR2 SFDVKD. This CDR3 region has 15 residues. The ends lost 4 bases at V and 2 bases at J; junction bases unmatched: 4. This CDR3 is CATSETGQRNQPQHF. DNA of the CDR3: TGTGCCACCAGTGAGACGGGACAGCGCAATCAGCCCCAGCATTTT.

This clone is judged medium-sized. The chain recombines TRBV7-2 with TRBJ2-1; D possibly corresponds to TRBD2 (5 bases). Germline V CDR1 and CDR2: SGHTA, FQGNSA. The germline V and J ends were trimmed by 7 bases and 3 bases, with 13 bases remaining between them. This CDR3 is built from 14 residues. The CDR3 nucleotides are TGTGCCAGCATAACACGGGATCGCTACAATGAGCAGTTCTTC. It specifies CASITRDRYNEQFF.

The J gene is TRBJ2-7, the V gene TRBV5-6; perhaps TRBD1 as D (6 bases). CDR1 and CDR2 from the germline V gene are SGHDT and YYEEEE. The CDR3 has 13 residues. Trimming cost V 4 bases and J 4 bases, with 12 bases left between them. The CDR3 is CASSGVDSYEQYF. The CDR3 nucleotides are TGTGCCAGCAGCGGGGTGGACAGTTACGAGCAGTACTTC.